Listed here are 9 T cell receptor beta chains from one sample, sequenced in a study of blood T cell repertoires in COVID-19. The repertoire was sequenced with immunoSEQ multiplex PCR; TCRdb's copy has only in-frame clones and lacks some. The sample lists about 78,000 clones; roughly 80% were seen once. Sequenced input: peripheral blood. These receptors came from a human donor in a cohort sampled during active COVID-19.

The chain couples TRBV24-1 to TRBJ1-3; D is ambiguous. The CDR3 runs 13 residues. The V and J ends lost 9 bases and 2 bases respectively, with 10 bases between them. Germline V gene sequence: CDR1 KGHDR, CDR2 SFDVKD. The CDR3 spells CATGDGAGNTIYF. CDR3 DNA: TGTGCCACCGGAGACGGGGCTGGAAACACCATATATTTT.

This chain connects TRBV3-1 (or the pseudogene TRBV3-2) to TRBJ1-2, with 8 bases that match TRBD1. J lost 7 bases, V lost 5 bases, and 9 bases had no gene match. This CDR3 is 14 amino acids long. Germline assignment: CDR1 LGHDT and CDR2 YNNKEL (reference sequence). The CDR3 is CASSEFQGASGYTF. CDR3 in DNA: TGTGCCAGCAGCGAATTTCAGGGGGCTTCTGGCTACACCTTC.

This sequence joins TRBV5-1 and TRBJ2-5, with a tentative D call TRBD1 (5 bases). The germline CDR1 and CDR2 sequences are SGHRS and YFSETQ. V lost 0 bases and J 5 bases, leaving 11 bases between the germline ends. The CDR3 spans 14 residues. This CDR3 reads CASSLDGAAETQYF. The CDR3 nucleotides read TGCGCCAGCAGCTTGGATGGGGCAGCGGAGACCCAGTACTTC.

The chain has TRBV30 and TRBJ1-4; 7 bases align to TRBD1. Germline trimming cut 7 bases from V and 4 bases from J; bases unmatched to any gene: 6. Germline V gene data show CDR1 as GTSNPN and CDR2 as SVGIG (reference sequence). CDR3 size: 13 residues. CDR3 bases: TGTGCCTTAAACAGGGGTGGTAATGAAAAACTGTTTTTT. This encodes CALNRGGNEKLFF.

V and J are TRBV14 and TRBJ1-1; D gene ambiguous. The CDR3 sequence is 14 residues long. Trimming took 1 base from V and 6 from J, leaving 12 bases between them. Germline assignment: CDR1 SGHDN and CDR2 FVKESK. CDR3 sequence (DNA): TGTGCCAGCAGCCAAGTCGGGGTCTGGGCTGAAGCTTTCTTT. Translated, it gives CASSQVGVWAEAFF.

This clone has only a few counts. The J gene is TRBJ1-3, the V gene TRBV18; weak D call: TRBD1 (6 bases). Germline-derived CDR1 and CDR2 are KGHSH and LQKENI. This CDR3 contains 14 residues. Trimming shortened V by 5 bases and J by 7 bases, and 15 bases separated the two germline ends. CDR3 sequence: CASSFGTTGNTIYF. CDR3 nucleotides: TGTGCCAGCTCATTCGGGACAACGGGGAACACCATATATTTT.

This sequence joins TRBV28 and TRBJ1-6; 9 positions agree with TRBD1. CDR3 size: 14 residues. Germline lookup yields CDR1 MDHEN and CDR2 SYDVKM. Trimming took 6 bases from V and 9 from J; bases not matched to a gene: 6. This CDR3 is CASSSGTGLSPLHF. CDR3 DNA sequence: TGTGCCAGCAGCTCCGGGACAGGGCTTTCACCCCTCCACTTT.

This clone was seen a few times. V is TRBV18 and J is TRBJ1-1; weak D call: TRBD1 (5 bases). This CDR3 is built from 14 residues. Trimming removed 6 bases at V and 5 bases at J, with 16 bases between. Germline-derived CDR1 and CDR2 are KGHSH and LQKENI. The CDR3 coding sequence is TGTGCCAGCTCCTATATTAGGGGCGAGACTGAAGCTTTCTTT. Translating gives CASSYIRGETEAFF.

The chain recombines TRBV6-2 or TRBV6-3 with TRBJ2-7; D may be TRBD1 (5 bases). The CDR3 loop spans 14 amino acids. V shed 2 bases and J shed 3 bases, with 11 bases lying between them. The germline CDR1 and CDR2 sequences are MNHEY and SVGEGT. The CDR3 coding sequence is TGTGCCAGCAGTTACGGCGGACAAGGCTACGAGCAGTACTTC. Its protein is CASSYGGQGYEQYF.